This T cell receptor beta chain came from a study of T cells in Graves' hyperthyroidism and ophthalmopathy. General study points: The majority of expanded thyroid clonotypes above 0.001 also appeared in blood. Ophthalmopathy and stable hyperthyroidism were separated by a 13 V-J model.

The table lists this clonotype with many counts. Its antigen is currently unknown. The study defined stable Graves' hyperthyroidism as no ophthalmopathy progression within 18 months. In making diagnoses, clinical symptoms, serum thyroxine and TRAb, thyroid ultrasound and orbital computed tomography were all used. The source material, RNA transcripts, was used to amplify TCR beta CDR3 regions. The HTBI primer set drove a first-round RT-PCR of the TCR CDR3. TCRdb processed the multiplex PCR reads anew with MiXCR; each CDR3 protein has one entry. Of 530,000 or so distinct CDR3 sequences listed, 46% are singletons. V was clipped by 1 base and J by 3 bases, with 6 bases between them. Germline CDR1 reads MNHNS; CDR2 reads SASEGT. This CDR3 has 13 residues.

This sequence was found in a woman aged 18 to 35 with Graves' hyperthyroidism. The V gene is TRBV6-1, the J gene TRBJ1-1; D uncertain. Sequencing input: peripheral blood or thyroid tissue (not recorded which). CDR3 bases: TGTGCCAGCAGTGAAGTCGAGGACACTGAAGCTTTCTTT. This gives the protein CASSEVEDTEAFF.